This T cell receptor (beta chain) appears in the sequencing data of a study of response to subunit inactivated influenza vaccine. With regard to this clonotype: Its antigen is unknown.

TCRdb re-called the RT-PCR reads with MiXCR, one entry per CDR3 protein. Here the sample spans a few hundred thousand distinct CDR3 sequences, about a fifth being singletons. Overall study results and limits: Seasonal influenza vaccination, on each occasion, was suggested by the authors to recruit few new T cells.

Source: PBMCs from blood, taken less than 22 months after vaccination. This sequence originates from a man in his fifties or sixties who received an inactivated influenza vaccine.

CDR3 nucleotides: TGTGCCAGCTCCCCGAGCTCTAGCAATCAGCCCCAGCATTTT. Translating gives CASSPSSSNQPQHF. J is TRBJ1-5 and V is TRBV18; D is ambiguous. Trimming took 6 bases from V and 0 from J, leaving 9 bases between them. Germline V CDR1 and CDR2: KGHSH, LQKENI. The CDR3 consists of 14 residues.